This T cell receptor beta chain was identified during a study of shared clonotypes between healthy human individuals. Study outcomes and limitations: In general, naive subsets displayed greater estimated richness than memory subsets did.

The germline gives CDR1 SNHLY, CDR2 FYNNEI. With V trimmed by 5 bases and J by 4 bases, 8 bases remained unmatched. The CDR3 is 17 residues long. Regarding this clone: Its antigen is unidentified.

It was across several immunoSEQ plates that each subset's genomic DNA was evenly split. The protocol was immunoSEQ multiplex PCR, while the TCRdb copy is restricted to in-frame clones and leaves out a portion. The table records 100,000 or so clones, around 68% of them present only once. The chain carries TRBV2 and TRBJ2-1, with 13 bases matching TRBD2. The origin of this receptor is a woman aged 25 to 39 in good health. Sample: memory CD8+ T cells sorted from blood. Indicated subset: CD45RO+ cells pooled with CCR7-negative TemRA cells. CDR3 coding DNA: TGTGCCAGCAGTCCCGGTCTGACTAGCGGGAGGTACAATGAGCAGTTCTTC. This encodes CASSPGLTSGRYNEQFF.